A single sample gave rise to the 24 T cell receptor beta chains below, sequenced in a study of OX40 agonist ivuxolimab in advanced cancers. Using immunoSEQ multiplex PCR, the repertoire was profiled, and TCRdb retains in-frame clones only, with some absent. The sample lists about 70,000 clones; about nine tenths were seen once. Sequenced here: CD4+ or CD8+ T cells sorted from blood, sampled in a trial of the OX40 agonist ivuxolimab. These receptors all come from an adult with an advanced solid tumor such as melanoma, head and neck, liver or kidney cancer.

The chain carries TRBV10-3 and TRBJ1-3, with 8 bases lining up with TRBD1. Germline CDR1 reads ENHRY; CDR2 reads SYGVKD. V was pared by 0 bases and J by 0 bases, with 4 bases of the junction left unmatched. The CDR3 totals 17 residues. The CDR3 DNA is TGTGCCATCAGTGAGTCGGGGACAGGCATCTCTGGAAACACCATATATTTT. This gives the protein CAISESGTGISGNTIYF.

The chain uses TRBV4-3 and TRBJ1-2; tentatively, D is TRBD1 (6 bases). CDR3 size: 16 residues. V was shortened by 3 bases and J by 9 bases, with 23 bases between the two germline ends. Germline CDR1 LGHNA, CDR2 YSLEER. The CDR3 coding sequence is TGCGCCAGCAGCCAGGCCGGGACATCAGTTTCTACCCGCTACACCTTC. Translation: CASSQAGTSVSTRYTF.

This clone has just a few counts. The CDR3 reads CASSQEHWDTQYF. DNA of the CDR3: TGCGCCAGCAGCCAAGAACACTGGGATACGCAGTATTTT. V is TRBV4-3 and J is TRBJ2-3; D unclear. The V and J ends lost 0 bases and 6 bases respectively, with 7 bases between them. The CDR3 contains 13 residues. CDR1 LGHNA and CDR2 YSLEER come from the germline V gene.

The chain joins TRBV28 to TRBJ2-1, with a tentative D call TRBD2 (5 bases). The CDR3 covers 13 residues. The V gene lost 6 bases and the J gene lost 3 bases, with 9 bases spanning the gap. Germline loops: CDR1 MDHEN, CDR2 SYDVKM. The CDR3 bases are TGTGCCAGCAGACTAGGCTTCTACAATGAGCAGTTCTTC. It is translated as CASRLGFYNEQFF.

The chain combines TRBV5-5 with TRBJ2-4; D may be TRBD1 or TRBD2 (5 bases each). The germline V and J ends were trimmed by 2 bases and 8 bases, with 14 bases remaining between them. The CDR3 is made up of 14 amino acids. Germline lookup yields CDR1 SGHKS and CDR2 YYEKEE (reference sequence). The CDR3 region is CASSLGTSLDIQYF. CDR3 bases: TGTGCCAGCAGCTTAGGGACCTCTTTGGACATTCAGTACTTC.

J is TRBJ2-2 and V is TRBV4-2, with a possible D match to TRBD2 (6 bases). Germline CDR1 and CDR2: LGHNA and YNFKEQ. The CDR3 consists of 16 residues. V was cut by 1 base and J by 6 bases, with 15 bases left in between. CDR3 loop: CASSQVSLARSGELFF. CDR3 in DNA: TGTGCCAGCAGCCAAGTCAGCCTAGCGAGATCCGGGGAGCTGTTTTTT.

The chain uses TRBV19 and TRBJ2-7; TRBD1 agrees at 9 bases. The germline V gene has CDR1 LNHDA and CDR2 SQIVND (reference sequence). Trimming cost V 5 bases and J 4 bases; bases outside gene matches: 9. This CDR3 comprises 15 residues. The CDR3 spells CASSARDREAYEQYF. As DNA, the CDR3 is TGTGCCAGTAGTGCCCGGGACAGGGAGGCTTACGAGCAGTACTTC.

The chain recombines TRBV6-1 with TRBJ2-7, with unresolved D. The CDR3 spans 15 residues. The germline CDR1 and CDR2 sequences are MNHNS and SASEGT. V was cut by 6 bases and J by 6 bases, with 21 bases left in between. CDR3 bases: TGTGCCAGCAGGCGGATAAGGACGGCTGATTCCGAGCAGTACTTC. This sequence encodes CASRRIRTADSEQYF.

The chain employs TRBV7-2 and TRBJ1-1; TRBD1 aligns across 9 bases. This CDR3 comprises 13 residues. V shed 5 bases and J 8 bases; nucleotides not matched to a gene: 6. Germline V gene lookup returns CDR1 SGHTA and CDR2 FQGNSA. The chain's CDR3 is CASSPDRGVEAFF. As DNA, the CDR3 is TGTGCCAGCAGCCCCGACAGGGGGGTAGAAGCTTTCTTT.

This chain connects TRBV29-1 to TRBJ1-1; no firm D call. With 7 bases removed from V and 1 base from J, the gap between germline ends came to 10 bases. CDR3 length: 12 residues. Per the germline V gene, CDR1 is SQVTM and CDR2 is ANQGSEA. CDR3 in DNA: TGCAGCGCTGAGAAGGGGAACACTGAAGCTTTCTTT. Translated, it gives CSAEKGNTEAFF.

V gene TRBV6-5 combines with J gene TRBJ1-6; D is unclear. Germline V lookup: CDR1 MNHEY, CDR2 SVGAGI. The V and J ends lost 8 bases and 4 bases respectively, with 9 bases between them. CDR3 length: 13 residues. In nucleotides, the CDR3 is TGTGCCAGCGGCGGGGTTTATAATTCACCCCTCCACTTT. Protein product: CASGGVYNSPLHF.

The chain employs TRBV7-9 and TRBJ1-3, with D unresolved. V lost 6 bases and J 1 base, leaving 19 bases between the germline ends. The germline V gene encodes CDR1 SEHNR and CDR2 FQNEAQ (reference sequence). This CDR3 spans 17 amino acids. DNA for the CDR3: TGTGCCAGCAGTCGGCGGGGAACCCTAATTTCTGGAAACACCATATATTTT. As protein: CASSRRGTLISGNTIYF.

About this clone itself: At the DNA level, this CDR3 is encoded by other sequences in the same sample as well. J is TRBJ2-6 and V is TRBV6-5, with D perhaps TRBD1 (6 bases). The CDR3 loop spans 14 amino acids. CDR1 and CDR2 from the germline V gene are MNHEY and SVGAGI. The germline V and J ends were trimmed by 5 bases and 9 bases, with 14 bases remaining between them. This chain's CDR3 is CASSSPGHLNVLTF. CDR3 coding DNA: TGTGCCAGCAGTAGCCCGGGACACCTCAACGTCCTGACTTTC.

The genes are TRBV19 and TRBJ2-1; either TRBD1 or TRBD2 may fit D (5 bases each). Germline CDR1 LNHDA, CDR2 SQIVND (reference sequence). With 3 bases removed from V and 10 bases from J, the gap between germline ends came to 19 bases. This CDR3 has 15 residues. The CDR3 is CASSMGPEGVAEQFF. DNA of the CDR3: TGTGCCAGTAGTATGGGGCCAGAAGGAGTAGCGGAGCAGTTCTTC. Drawing the rest from reference TRBV19 and TRBJ2-1, the complete variable domain is DGGITQSPKYLFRKEGQNVTLSCEQNLNHDAMYWYRQDPGQGLRLIYYSQIVNDFQKGDIAEGYSVSREKKESFPLTVTSAQKNPTAFYLCASSMGPEGVAEQFFGPGTRLTVL.

In this sample, this clone turned up a few times. V is TRBV7-3 and J is TRBJ2-3, with 13 bases lining up with TRBD2. Germline lookup yields CDR1 SGHTA and CDR2 FQGTGA. This CDR3 comprises 18 residues. Trimming cost V 5 bases and J 3 bases; bases outside gene matches: 11. In DNA, the CDR3 is TGTGCCAGCAGCACAGGACTAGCGGGAGTTTGGGGGACAGATACGCAGTATTTT. This codes for CASSTGLAGVWGTDTQYF.

This chain joins TRBV4-1 and TRBJ1-1; D remains unclear. The V end lost 2 bases, the J end lost 4 bases, and 14 bases lay between the germline ends. The CDR3 runs to 15 residues. The germline gives CDR1 MGHRA, CDR2 YSYEKL. The CDR3 sequence: CASSQPGAPITEAFF. The CDR3 coding sequence is TGCGCCAGCAGCCAACCGGGAGCCCCAATCACTGAAGCTTTCTTT.

The V call is TRBV7-6, the J call TRBJ1-3, with D unresolved. The length of the CDR3 is 18 residues. In germline, CDR1 is SGHVS, CDR2 FNYEAQ. V lost 2 bases and J 0 bases, leaving 17 bases between the germline ends. CDR3 nucleotide sequence: TGTGCCAGCAGCTTACTGGCCCCCTCCGTTAGCTCTGGAAACACCATATATTTT. Translated: CASSLLAPSVSSGNTIYF. Full variable domain (rest looked up from reference TRBV7-6 and TRBJ1-3): GAGVSQSPRYKVTKRGQDVALRCDPISGHVSLYWYRQALGQGPEFLTYFNYEAQQDKSGLPNDRFSAERPEGSISTLTIQRTEQRDSAMYRCASSLLAPSVSSGNTIYFGEGSWLTVV.

This clone appeared once. This CDR3 is CASSLDRFQETQYF. In DNA form, the CDR3 reads TGCGCCAGCAGCTTAGACAGGTTCCAAGAGACCCAGTACTTC. The V call is TRBV5-1, the J call TRBJ2-5, with D possibly matching TRBD1 (6 bases). The germline V gene encodes CDR1 SGHRS and CDR2 YFSETQ. This CDR3 region has 14 residues. With 2 bases removed from V and 1 base from J, the gap between germline ends came to 9 bases.

The J gene is TRBJ2-1, the V gene TRBV27; 8 positions match TRBD2. Germline CDR1 MNHEY, CDR2 SMNVEV (reference sequence). The CDR3 is 13 amino acids. V shed 3 bases and J 10 bases; nucleotides not matched to a gene: 5. The CDR3 here is CASSFREGSEQFF. The CDR3, as DNA: TGTGCCAGCAGTTTTCGGGAGGGTTCGGAGCAGTTCTTC.

V is TRBV27 and J is TRBJ1-6; no reliable D call. CDR1 is MNHEY, CDR2 SMNVEV, per germline (reference sequence). Trimming removed 8 bases at V and 0 bases at J, with 11 bases between. This CDR3 spans 15 amino acids. CDR3 in DNA: TGTGCCAGCTCCCCTGGGAGCTCCTATAATTCACCCCTCCACTTT. Translation: CASSPGSSYNSPLHF.

The gene calls are TRBV28 and TRBJ1-2, with D unclear. The germline gives CDR1 MDHEN, CDR2 SYDVKM. V gave up 5 bases and J gave up 4 bases, with 17 bases separating them. The CDR3 runs to 15 residues. This chain's CDR3 is CASSRGRGRSYGYTF. In nucleotides, the CDR3 is TGTGCCAGCAGTCGCGGGCGTGGGAGAAGCTATGGCTACACCTTC.

Within the sample, this clone is medium-sized. The J gene is TRBJ2-7, the V gene TRBV19, with TRBD2 matching 8 bases. Germline V gene lookup returns CDR1 LNHDA and CDR2 SQIVND (reference sequence). The CDR3 extends over 15 amino acids. V lost 5 bases to trimming and J lost 2 bases; unmatched junction nucleotides: 8. DNA of the CDR3: TGTGCCAGTAGTCCCCGCGGGGGGTCAACCTACGAGCAGTACTTC. It specifies CASSPRGGSTYEQYF.

The chain recombines TRBV5-1 with TRBJ2-5, with 11 positions matching TRBD2. Trimming removed 2 bases from V and 5 bases from J; junction bases left unmatched: 8. This CDR3 contains 16 residues. Germline V lookup: CDR1 SGHRS, CDR2 YFSETQ. CDR3 amino acids: CASSFGGLADSETQYF. The CDR3 bases are TGCGCCAGCAGCTTCGGGGGACTAGCGGATTCGGAGACCCAGTACTTC. Supplemented by reference TRBV5-1 and TRBJ2-5, the full variable domain reads KAGVTQTPRYLIKTRGQQVTLSCSPISGHRSVSWYQQTPGQGLQFLFEYFSETQRNKGNFPGRFSGRQFSNSRSEMNVSTLELGDSALYLCASSFGGLADSETQYFGPGTRLLVL.

This chain links TRBV18 with TRBJ1-3; the D gene is possibly TRBD1 (5 bases). Trimming cost V 6 bases and J 0 bases, with 9 bases left between them. CDR1 is KGHSH, CDR2 LQKENI, per germline. CDR3 length: 14 amino acids. The CDR3 region has the DNA TGTGCCAGCTCCTTGACAGACTCTGGAAACACCATATATTTT. Translated: CASSLTDSGNTIYF.